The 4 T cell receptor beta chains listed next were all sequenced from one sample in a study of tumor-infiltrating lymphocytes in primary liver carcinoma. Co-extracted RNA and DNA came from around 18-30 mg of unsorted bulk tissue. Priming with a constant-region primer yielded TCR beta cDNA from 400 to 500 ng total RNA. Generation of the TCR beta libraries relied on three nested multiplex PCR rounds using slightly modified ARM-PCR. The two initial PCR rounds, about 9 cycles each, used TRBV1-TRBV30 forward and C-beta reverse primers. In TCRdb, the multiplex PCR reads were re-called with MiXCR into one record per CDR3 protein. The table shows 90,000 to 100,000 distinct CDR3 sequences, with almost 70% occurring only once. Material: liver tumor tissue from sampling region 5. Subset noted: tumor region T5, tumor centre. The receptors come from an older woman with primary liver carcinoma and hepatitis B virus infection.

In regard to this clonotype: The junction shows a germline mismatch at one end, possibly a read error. The CDR3 here is CASSQDLAGVQPHHF. As DNA, the CDR3 is TGTGCCAGCAGCCAAGATTTGGCTGGGGTCCAGCCCCATCATTTT. This rearrangement joins TRBV4-1 to TRBJ1-5, with D unclear. The CDR3 runs to 15 residues. Germline CDR1 and CDR2: MGHRA and YSYEKL.

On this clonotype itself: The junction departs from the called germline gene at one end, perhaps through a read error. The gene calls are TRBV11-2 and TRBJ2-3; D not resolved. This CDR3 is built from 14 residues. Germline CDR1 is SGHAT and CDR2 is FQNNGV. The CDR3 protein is CTSSFQRIVDTQYF. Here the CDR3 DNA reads TGTACCAGCAGCTTTCAAAGAATCGTAGATACGCAGTATTTT.

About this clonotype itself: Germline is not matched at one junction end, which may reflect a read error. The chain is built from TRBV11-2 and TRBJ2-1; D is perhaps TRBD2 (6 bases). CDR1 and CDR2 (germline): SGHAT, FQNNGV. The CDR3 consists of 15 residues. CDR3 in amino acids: CTSSPGTPGYNEQFF. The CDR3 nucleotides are TGTACCAGCAGCCCCGGGACTCCGGGATACAATGAACAGTTCTTC.

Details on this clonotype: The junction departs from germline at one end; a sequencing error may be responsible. This chain's CDR3 is CVSRRALGSGRAREQCF. Here the CDR3 DNA reads TGTGTCAGCAGGCGCGCTTTAGGAAGCGGGAGGGCTAGGGAGCAGTGCTTC. The chain uses TRBV6-5 and TRBJ2-7; 10 nucleotides match TRBD2. The CDR3 consists of 17 residues. CDR1 and CDR2 from the germline V gene are MNHEY and SVGAGI.